One and the same sample provided the 6 T cell receptor beta chains below, sequenced in a study of sequential checkpoint blockade in melanoma. Treatment specified: randomized to nivolumab then ipilimumab (arm A) or the reverse (arm B). Sequencing used immunoSEQ multiplex PCR; TCRdb keeps in-frame clones, though not all of them. The sample includes around 30,000 clones, around nine tenths seen only once; the top ten take more than 20%. The sample was CD8+ T cells sorted from blood (inferred from file names), taken from a patient given nivolumab and ipilimumab in sequence. Every receptor here comes from a human donor with melanoma.

This rearrangement joins TRBV2 to TRBJ1-6, with TRBD1 as a possible D gene (5 bases). This CDR3 is built from 15 residues. V was clipped by 0 bases and J by 3 bases, with 6 bases between them. Germline V gene data show CDR1 as SNHLY and CDR2 as FYNNEI. The CDR3 bases are TGTGCCAGCAGTGAAGCAGGGGTCTATAATTCACCCCTCCACTTT. Its translation: CASSEAGVYNSPLHF. Together with reference TRBV2 and TRBJ1-6, the CDR3 gives the full variable domain: EPEVTQTPSHQVTQMGQEVILRCVPISNHLYFYWYRQILGQKVEFLVSFYNNEISEKSEIFDDQFSVERPDGSNFTLKIRSTKLEDSAMYFCASSEAGVYNSPLHFGNGTRLTVT.

The gene calls are TRBV28 and TRBJ2-5, with 8 positions matching TRBD2. The J call may be mistaken, given a closer DNA end match to TRBJ2-7. The germline V gene encodes CDR1 MDHEN and CDR2 SYDVKM. The CDR3 sequence is 16 residues long. The CDR3 spells CASRQTSGGFSYEQYF. In nucleotides, the CDR3 is TGTGCCAGCAGGCAAACTAGCGGAGGATTCTCCTACGAGCAGTACTTC.

V usage is TRBV6-5 and J usage is TRBJ1-2; 7 bases align to TRBD1. After removal of 4 bases from V and 3 bases from J, the junction contained 8 bases not matched to a gene. CDR1 is MNHEY, CDR2 SVGAGI, per germline. The CDR3 covers 15 residues. CDR3 sequence (DNA): TGTGCCAGCAGTTTACAGGGGACCGAGGACTATGGCTACACCTTC. Residues: CASSLQGTEDYGYTF.

The chain combines TRBV7-2 with TRBJ2-5; 12 nucleotides agree with TRBD2. This CDR3 has 18 amino acids. Per germline, CDR1 SGHTA and CDR2 FQGNSA. The J segment lost 4 bases and the V segment lost 1 base, leaving 10 bases of the junction unmatched. The CDR3 DNA reads TGTGCCAGCAGCTTAGGGCTAGCGGGGGGGCCTATCGTAGAGACCCAGTACTTC. Translation gives CASSLGLAGGPIVETQYF. Full variable domain (rest looked up from reference TRBV7-2 and TRBJ2-5): GAGVSQSPSNKVTEKGKDVELRCDPISGHTALYWYRQSLGQGLEFLIYFQGNSAPDKSGLPSDRFSAERTGGSVSTLTIQRTQQEDSAVYLCASSLGLAGGPIVETQYFGPGTRLLVL.

The chain combines TRBV4-3 with TRBJ2-3; the D gene is possibly TRBD2 (7 bases). V was shortened by 4 bases and J by 1 base, with 12 bases between the two germline ends. The germline V gene encodes CDR1 LGHNA and CDR2 YSLEER. The CDR3 has 15 amino acids. In DNA, the CDR3 is TGCGCCAGCAGCCCAAGAGGGGGGGGCACAGATACGCAGTATTTT. Its protein is CASSPRGGGTDTQYF.

This clone was recorded once. V usage is TRBV11-3 and J usage is TRBJ2-7, with a weak D call TRBD2 (6 bases). Trimming pared 5 bases from V and 3 bases from J, leaving 14 bases between. CDR1 and CDR2 from the germline V gene are SGHNT and YENEEA. This CDR3 has 14 residues. In DNA form, the CDR3 reads TGTGCCAGCAGCCCCGGGACTTACGGCTACGAGCAGTACTTC. It is translated as CASSPGTYGYEQYF.